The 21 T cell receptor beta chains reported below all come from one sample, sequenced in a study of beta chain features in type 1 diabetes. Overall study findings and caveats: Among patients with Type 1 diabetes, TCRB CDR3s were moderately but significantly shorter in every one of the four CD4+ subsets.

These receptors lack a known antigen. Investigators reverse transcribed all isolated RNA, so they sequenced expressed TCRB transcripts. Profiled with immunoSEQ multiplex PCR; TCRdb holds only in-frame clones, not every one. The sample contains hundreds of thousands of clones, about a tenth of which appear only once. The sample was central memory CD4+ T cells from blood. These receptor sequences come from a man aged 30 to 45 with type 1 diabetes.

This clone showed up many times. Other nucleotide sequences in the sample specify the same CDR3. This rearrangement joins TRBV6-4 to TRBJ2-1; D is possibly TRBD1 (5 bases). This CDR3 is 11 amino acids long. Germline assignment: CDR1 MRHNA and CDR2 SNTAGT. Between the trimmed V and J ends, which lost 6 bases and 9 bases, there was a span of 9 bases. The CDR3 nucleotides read TGTGCCAGCAGCGCAGGGTCTGAGCAGTTCTTC. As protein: CASSAGSEQFF.

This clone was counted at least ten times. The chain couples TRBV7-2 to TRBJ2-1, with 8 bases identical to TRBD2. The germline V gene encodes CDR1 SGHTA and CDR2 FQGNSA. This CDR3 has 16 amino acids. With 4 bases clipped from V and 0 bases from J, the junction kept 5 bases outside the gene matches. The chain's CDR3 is CASSSVAGSSYNEQFF. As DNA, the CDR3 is TGTGCCAGCAGCTCCGTAGCGGGGAGCTCCTACAATGAGCAGTTCTTC.

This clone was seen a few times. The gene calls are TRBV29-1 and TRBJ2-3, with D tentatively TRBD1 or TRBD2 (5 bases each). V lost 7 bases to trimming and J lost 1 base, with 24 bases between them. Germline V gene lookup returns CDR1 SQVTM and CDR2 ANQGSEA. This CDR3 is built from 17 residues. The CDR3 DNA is TGCAGCGGGGGGTTTGCCGGAATAGATGTGCGCACAGATACGCAGTATTTT. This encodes CSGGFAGIDVRTDTQYF.

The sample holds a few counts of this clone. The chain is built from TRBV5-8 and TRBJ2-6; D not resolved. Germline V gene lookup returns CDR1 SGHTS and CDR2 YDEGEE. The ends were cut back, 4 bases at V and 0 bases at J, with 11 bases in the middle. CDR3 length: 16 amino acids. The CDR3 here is CASSGFRSSGANVLTF. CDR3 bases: TGTGCCAGCAGCGGCTTTCGAAGCTCTGGGGCCAACGTCCTGACTTTC. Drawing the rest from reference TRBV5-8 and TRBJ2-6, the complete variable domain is EAGVTQSPTHLIKTRGQQATLRCSPISGHTSVYWYQQALGLGLQFLLWYDEGEERNRGNFPPRFSGRQFPNYSSELNVNALELEDSALYLCASSGFRSSGANVLTFGAGSRLTVL.

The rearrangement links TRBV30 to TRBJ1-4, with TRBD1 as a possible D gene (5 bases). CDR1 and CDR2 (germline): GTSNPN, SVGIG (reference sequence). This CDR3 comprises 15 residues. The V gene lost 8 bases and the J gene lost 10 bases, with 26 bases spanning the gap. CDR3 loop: CAHSRQGRIGGKLFF. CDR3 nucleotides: TGTGCCCACTCACGTCAGGGAAGAATTGGGGGAAAACTGTTTTTT. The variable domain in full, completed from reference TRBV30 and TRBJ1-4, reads SQTIHQWPATLVQPVGSPLSLECTVEGTSNPNLYWYRQAAGRGLQLLFYSVGIGQISSEVPQNLSASRPQDRQFILSSKKLLLSDSGFYLCAHSRQGRIGGKLFFGSGTQLSVL.

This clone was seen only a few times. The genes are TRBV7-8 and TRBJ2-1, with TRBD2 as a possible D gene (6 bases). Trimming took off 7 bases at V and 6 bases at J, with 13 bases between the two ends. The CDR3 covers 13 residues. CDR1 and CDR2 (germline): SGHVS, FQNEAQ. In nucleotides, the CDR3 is TGTGCCAGCACGTGGGGGGACCGCAATGAGCAGTTCTTC. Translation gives CASTWGDRNEQFF. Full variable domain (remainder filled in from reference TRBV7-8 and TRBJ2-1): GAGVSQSPRYKVAKRGQDVALRCDPISGHVSLFWYQQALGQGPEFLTYFQNEAQLDKSGLPSDRFFAERPEGSVSTLKIQRTQQEDSAVYLCASTWGDRNEQFFGPGTRLTVL.

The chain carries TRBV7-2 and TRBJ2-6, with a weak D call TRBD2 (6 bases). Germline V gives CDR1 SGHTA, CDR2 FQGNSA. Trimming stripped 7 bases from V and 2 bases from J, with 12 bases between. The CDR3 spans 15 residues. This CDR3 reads CASKWGGTGANVLTF. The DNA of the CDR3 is TGTGCCAGCAAGTGGGGCGGGACTGGGGCCAACGTCCTGACTTTC.

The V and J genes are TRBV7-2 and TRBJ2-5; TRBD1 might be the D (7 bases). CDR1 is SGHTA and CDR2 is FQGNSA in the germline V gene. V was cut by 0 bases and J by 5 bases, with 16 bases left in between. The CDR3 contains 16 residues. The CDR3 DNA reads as TGTGCCAGCAGCTTAGCCCCAGCAGGGGGGATGGAGACCCAGTACTTC. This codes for CASSLAPAGGMETQYF. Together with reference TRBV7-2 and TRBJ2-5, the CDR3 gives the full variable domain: GAGVSQSPSNKVTEKGKDVELRCDPISGHTALYWYRQSLGQGLEFLIYFQGNSAPDKSGLPSDRFSAERTGGSVSTLTIQRTQQEDSAVYLCASSLAPAGGMETQYFGPGTRLLVL.

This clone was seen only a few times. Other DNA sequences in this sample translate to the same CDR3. This CDR3 reads CASSYSRGAYEQYF. The CDR3 region has the DNA TGTGCCAGCAGTTACTCGCGAGGGGCCTACGAGCAGTACTTC. The chain is built from TRBV6-5 and TRBJ2-7; D possibly matches TRBD1 or TRBD2 (5 bases each). The CDR3 sequence is 14 residues long. Germline V lookup: CDR1 MNHEY, CDR2 SVGAGI. V lost 0 bases and J lost 2, with 8 bases in between.

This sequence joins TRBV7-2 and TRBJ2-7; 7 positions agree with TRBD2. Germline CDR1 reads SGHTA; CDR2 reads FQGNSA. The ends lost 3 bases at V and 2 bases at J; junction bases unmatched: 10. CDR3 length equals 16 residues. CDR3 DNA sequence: TGTGCCAGCAGCTTGTCGGGGGGTACGATGGCCTACGAGCAGTACTTC. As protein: CASSLSGGTMAYEQYF.

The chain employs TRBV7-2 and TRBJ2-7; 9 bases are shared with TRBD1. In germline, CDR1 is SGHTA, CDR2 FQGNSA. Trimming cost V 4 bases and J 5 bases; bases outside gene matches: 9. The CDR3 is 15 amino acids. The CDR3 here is CASSSRSGTGNEQYF. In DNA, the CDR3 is TGTGCCAGCAGCTCAAGGTCCGGGACAGGGAACGAGCAGTACTTC.

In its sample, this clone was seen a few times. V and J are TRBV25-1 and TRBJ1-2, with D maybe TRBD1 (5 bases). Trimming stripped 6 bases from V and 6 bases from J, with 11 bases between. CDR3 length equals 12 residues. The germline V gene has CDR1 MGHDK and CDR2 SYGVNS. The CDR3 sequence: CASSPGRNGYTF. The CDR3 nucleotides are TGTGCCAGCAGCCCGGGACGGAATGGCTACACCTTC.

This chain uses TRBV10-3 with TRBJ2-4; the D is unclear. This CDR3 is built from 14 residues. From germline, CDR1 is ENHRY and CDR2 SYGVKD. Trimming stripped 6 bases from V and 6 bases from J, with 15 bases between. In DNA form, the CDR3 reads TGTGCCATCAGGGACCCCCGACACGGAAACATTCAGTACTTC. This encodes CAIRDPRHGNIQYF.

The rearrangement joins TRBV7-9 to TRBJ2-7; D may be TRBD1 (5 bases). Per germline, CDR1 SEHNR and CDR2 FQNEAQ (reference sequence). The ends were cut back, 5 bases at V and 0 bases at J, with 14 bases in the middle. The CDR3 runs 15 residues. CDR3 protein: CASSDLRVRSYEQYF. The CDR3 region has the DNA TGTGCCAGCAGCGATCTCAGGGTCCGCTCCTACGAGCAGTACTTC.

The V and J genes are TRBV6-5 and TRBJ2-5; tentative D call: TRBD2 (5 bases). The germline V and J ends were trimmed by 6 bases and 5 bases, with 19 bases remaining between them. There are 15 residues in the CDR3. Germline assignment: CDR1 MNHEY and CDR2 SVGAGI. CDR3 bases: TGTGCCAGCAGCCTCACGGACTCCCTGCAGGAGACCCAGTACTTC. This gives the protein CASSLTDSLQETQYF.

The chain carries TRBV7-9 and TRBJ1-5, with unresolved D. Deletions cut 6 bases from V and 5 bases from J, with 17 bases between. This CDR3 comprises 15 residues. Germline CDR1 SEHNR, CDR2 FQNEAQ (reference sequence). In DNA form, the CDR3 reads TGTGCCAGCAGTGCCGCCGGGGTCGCCTATCAGCCCCAGCATTTT. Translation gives CASSAAGVAYQPQHF. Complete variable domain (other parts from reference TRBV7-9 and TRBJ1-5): DTGVSQNPRHKITKRGQNVTFRCDPISEHNRLYWYRQTLGQGPEFLTYFQNEAQLEKSRLLSDRFSAERPKGSFSTLEIQRTEQGDSAMYLCASSAAGVAYQPQHFGDGTRLSIL.

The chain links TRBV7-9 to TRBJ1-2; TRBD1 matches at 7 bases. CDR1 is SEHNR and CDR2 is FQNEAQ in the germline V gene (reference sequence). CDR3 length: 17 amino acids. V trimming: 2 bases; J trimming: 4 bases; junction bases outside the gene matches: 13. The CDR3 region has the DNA TGTGCCAGCAGCTTAAGTTTTATGGGGACAGAAGCCTATGGCTACACCTTC. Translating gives CASSLSFMGTEAYGYTF. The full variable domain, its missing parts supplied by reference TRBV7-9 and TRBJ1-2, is DTGVSQNPRHKITKRGQNVTFRCDPISEHNRLYWYRQTLGQGPEFLTYFQNEAQLEKSRLLSDRFSAERPKGSFSTLEIQRTEQGDSAMYLCASSLSFMGTEAYGYTFGSGTRLTVV.

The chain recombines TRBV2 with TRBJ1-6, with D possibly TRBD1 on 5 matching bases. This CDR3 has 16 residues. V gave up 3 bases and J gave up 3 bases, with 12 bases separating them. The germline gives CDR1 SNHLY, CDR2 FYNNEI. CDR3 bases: TGTGCCAGCAGTGATGTTGGGGCTGGCTATAATTCACCCCTCCACTTT. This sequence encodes CASSDVGAGYNSPLHF.

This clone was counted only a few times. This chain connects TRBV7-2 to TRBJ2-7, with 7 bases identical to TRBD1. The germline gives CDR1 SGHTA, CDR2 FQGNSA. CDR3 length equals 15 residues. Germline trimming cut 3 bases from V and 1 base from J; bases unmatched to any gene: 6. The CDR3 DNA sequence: TGTGCCAGCAGCTTGGGGACAGCGAAATCCTACGAGCAGTACTTC. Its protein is CASSLGTAKSYEQYF.

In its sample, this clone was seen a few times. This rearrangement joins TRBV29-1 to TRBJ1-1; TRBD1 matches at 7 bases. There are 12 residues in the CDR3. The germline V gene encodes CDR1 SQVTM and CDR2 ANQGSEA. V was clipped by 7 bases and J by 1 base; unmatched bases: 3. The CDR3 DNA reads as TGCAGCGGACAGGGCGCGAACACTGAAGCTTTCTTT. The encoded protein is CSGQGANTEAFF.

This CDR3 is CASSESARGLRGYTF. The CDR3 nucleotides are TGCGCCAGCAGTGAGTCGGCGAGGGGGTTACGGGGCTACACCTTC. V gene TRBV10-1 combines with J gene TRBJ1-2; D is possibly TRBD1 (6 bases). Germline-derived CDR1 and CDR2 are WNHNN and SYGVQD (reference sequence). The V end was cut by 0 bases, the J end by 8 bases, with 16 bases between. The CDR3 loop spans 15 amino acids.